This TCR beta chain was captured in a study of CD8 T cells in ankylosing spondylitis. Quantitative 5'-RACE was performed with molecular barcodes, and it yielded the TCR beta libraries. TCRdb recomputed calls from the 5' RACE reads with MiXCR, one row per CDR3 protein. The data show about 400,000 distinct CDR3 sequences, 20% to 25% seen once. Trimming pared 0 bases from V and 0 bases from J, leaving 14 bases between. Germline V gene lookup returns CDR1 SGHVS and CDR2 FQNEAQ. The CDR3 consists of 17 residues. Study outcomes and limitations: Seemingly characteristic of ankylosing spondylitis blood was a TCR beta motif consisting of roughly 8 highly homologous variants.

As concerns this clonotype: The antigen is undetermined.

The gene calls are TRBV7-8 and TRBJ2-5; tentatively, D is TRBD1 (6 bases). The sequencing sample was made of blood, either unsorted or a sorted T cell fraction (not recorded which). The receptor was isolated from a male donor with ankylosing spondylitis or in good health (not recorded which). In nucleotides, the CDR3 is TGTGCCAGCAGCTTAGCGCTGGGGGCCCCGTACCAAGAGACCCAGTACTTC. Translation: CASSLALGAPYQETQYF. The full variable domain, its missing parts supplied by reference TRBV7-8 and TRBJ2-5, is GAGVSQSPRYKVAKRGQDVALRCDPISGHVSLFWYQQALGQGPEFLTYFQNEAQLDKSGLPSDRFFAERPEGSVSTLKIQRTQQEDSAVYLCASSLALGAPYQETQYFGPGTRLLVL.